The present T cell receptor (beta chain) was sequenced within a study of blood T cell repertoires in COVID-19. Study as a whole: Material from acute and convalescent COVID-19 was sourced from the United States, Italy and Spain. PBMCs, B-cell-depleted T cells, or T cells were the source of the cDNA or gDNA that made up the material.

Followed longitudinally, the Seattle patients had been enrolled during active infection. Authors' methods: Amplification of reference gene primers was used by the study to estimate nucleated cell counts. The repertoire was sequenced with immunoSEQ multiplex PCR; TCRdb's copy has only in-frame clones and lacks some. V and J calls and clone size come straight from that table; D and trimming were deduced from the DNA. Counted here are 200,000 to 250,000 clones, 92% occurring once; the ten biggest clones make up around 0.84%. The ends lost 0 bases at V and 6 bases at J; junction bases unmatched: 5. The CDR3 totals 16 residues. The V gene's germline CDR1 is SGHNT and CDR2 YYREEE (reference sequence).

The sequence was obtained from a man in his sixties with COVID-19, enrolled during active disease. Sequencing used peripheral blood. The chain recombines TRBV5-4 with TRBJ2-3; the match to TRBD2 covers 12 bases. The CDR3: CASSLGLAGALDTQYF. The CDR3 region has the DNA TGTGCCAGCAGCTTGGGACTAGCGGGAGCATTGGATACGCAGTATTTT.